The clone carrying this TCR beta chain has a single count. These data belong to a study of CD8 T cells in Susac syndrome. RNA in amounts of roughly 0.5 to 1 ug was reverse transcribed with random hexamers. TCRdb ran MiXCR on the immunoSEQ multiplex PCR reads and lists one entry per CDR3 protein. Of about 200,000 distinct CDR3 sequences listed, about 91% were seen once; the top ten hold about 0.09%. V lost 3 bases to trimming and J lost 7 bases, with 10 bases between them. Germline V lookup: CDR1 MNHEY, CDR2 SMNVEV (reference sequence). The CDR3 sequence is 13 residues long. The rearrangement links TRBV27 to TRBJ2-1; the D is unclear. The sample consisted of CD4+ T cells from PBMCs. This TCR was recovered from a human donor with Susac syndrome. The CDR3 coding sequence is TGTGCCAGCAGTTTCACGCCTCGGAATGAGCAGTTCTTC. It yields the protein CASSFTPRNEQFF.